The 22 T cell receptor beta chains below were found in one sample sequenced in a study of shared clonotypes between healthy human individuals (dated by TCRdb to the early 2020s). The library was obtained by the immunoSEQ multiplex PCR assay. The table comes from immuneACCESS by way of TCRdb, which keeps in-frame sequences with V and J called. Part of the clones is missing from these tables; in studies checked, under half for an unresolved V gene and the rest for unknown reasons. This sample comprises some 530,000 clones, approximately 80% of them detected only once. Jointly, the top ten make up around 12% of the sample. Sequenced: PBMCs. The receptors here all came from a woman in her thirties or forties in good health. Some clones in this sample may be carry-over from other donors' samples.

The chain employs TRBV10-3 and TRBJ2-7; 12 bases match TRBD2. Germline V CDR1 and CDR2: ENHRY, SYGVKD. The CDR3 consists of 13 residues. With 7 bases clipped from V and 3 bases from J, the junction kept 1 base outside the gene matches. CDR3 sequence (DNA): TGTGCCATCATGACTAGCGGGAGCTACGAGCAGTACTTC. Protein sequence: CAIMTSGSYEQYF.

The chain uses TRBV6-6 and TRBJ1-5; unclear D gene. CDR1 is MNHNY, CDR2 SVGAGI, per germline (reference sequence). The CDR3 runs to 14 residues. With 4 bases removed from V and 2 bases from J, the gap between germline ends came to 9 bases. The CDR3 bases are TGTGCCAGCAGTTCCGACTCAGGCAATCAGCCCCAGCATTTT. It specifies CASSSDSGNQPQHF.

In this sample, this clone turned up a few times. This chain links TRBV5-1 with TRBJ2-6; possible D gene TRBD2, 6 bases. The CDR3 totals 17 residues. CDR1 is SGHRS and CDR2 is YFSETQ in the germline V gene. V lost 3 bases to trimming and J lost 0 bases, with 13 bases between them. This CDR3 is CASSWGDTNSGANVLTF. The DNA of the CDR3 is TGCGCCAGCAGCTGGGGGGATACCAACTCTGGGGCCAACGTCCTGACTTTC.

The chain recombines TRBV11-2 with TRBJ1-5; maybe TRBD1 (5 bases). From germline, CDR1 is SGHAT and CDR2 FQNNGV. The germline V and J ends were trimmed by 8 bases and 7 bases, with 15 bases remaining between them. The length of the CDR3 is 13 residues. The CDR3 sequence is CASRQGWDQPQHF. CDR3 nucleotides: TGTGCCAGCCGGCAAGGATGGGACCAGCCCCAGCATTTT.

J is TRBJ2-7 and V is TRBV20-1, with D uncertain. Per the germline V gene, CDR1 is DFQATT and CDR2 is SNEGSKA (reference sequence). The CDR3 is made up of 11 amino acids. The V gene lost 2 bases and the J gene lost 7 bases, with 9 bases spanning the gap. DNA of the CDR3: TGCAGTGCTAGACGATCCCTGGAGCAGTACTTC. Its translation: CSARRSLEQYF.

This clone is a singleton in its sample. V and J are TRBV7-2 and TRBJ1-1, with D unresolved. This CDR3 is 13 amino acids long. Germline loops: CDR1 SGHTA, CDR2 FQGNSA. Trimming removed 2 bases from V and 5 bases from J, with 9 bases in between. The CDR3 DNA reads TGTGCCAGCAGCTTAAACATTGAAACTGAAGCTTTCTTT. Encoded protein: CASSLNIETEAFF.

This chain uses TRBV6-1 with TRBJ2-4; 11 bases are shared with TRBD1. The CDR3 extends over 14 amino acids. Germline assignment: CDR1 MNHNS and CDR2 SASEGT. V trimming: 5 bases; J trimming: 6 bases; junction bases outside the gene matches: 3. CDR3 sequence reads: CASSPGTGGNIQYF. The CDR3 DNA reads as TGTGCCAGCAGTCCCGGGACAGGGGGAAACATTCAGTACTTC.

The genes are TRBV7-9 and TRBJ2-6; D may be TRBD1 or TRBD2 (5 bases each). Germline lookup yields CDR1 SEHNR and CDR2 FQNEAQ (reference sequence). The germline V and J ends were trimmed by 1 base and 2 bases, with 15 bases remaining between them. CDR3 length: 18 amino acids. CDR3 DNA sequence: TGTGCCAGCAGCTTAGGAAAGTGGCCGGGGCCTGGGGCCAACGTCCTGACTTTC. Its translation: CASSLGKWPGPGANVLTF.

As for this clone: Different DNA sequences within this sample yield the same CDR3. This sequence joins TRBV2 and TRBJ2-7, with TRBD2 matching over 7 bases. CDR1 and CDR2 (germline): SNHLY, FYNNEI. The CDR3 has 13 amino acids. With 6 bases clipped from V and 1 base from J, the junction kept 3 bases outside the gene matches. The CDR3 here is CASSRDYSYEQYF. The CDR3 nucleotides are TGTGCCAGCAGCCGGGACTATTCCTACGAGCAGTACTTC.

CDR3 sequence: CASSLAGQIYEQYF. The CDR3 DNA reads as TGTGCCAGCAGCTTGGCCGGGCAGATCTACGAGCAGTACTTC. The chain employs TRBV7-9 and TRBJ2-7; the D is unclear. V lost 3 bases, J lost 3 bases, and 12 bases lay in between. The CDR3 totals 14 residues. CDR1 SEHNR and CDR2 FQNEAQ come from the germline V gene (reference sequence).

A remark on this clone: A far larger clone is just one base off, so this is likely a read error. The J gene is TRBJ2-1, the V gene TRBV27; D is unresolved. The V gene's germline CDR1 is MNHEY and CDR2 SMNVEV (reference sequence). V lost 10 bases and J 4 bases, leaving 8 bases between the germline ends. This CDR3 region has 11 residues. CDR3 in amino acids: CANSDYNEQFF. The CDR3 DNA sequence: TGTGCCAACTCCGATTACAATGAGCAGTTCTTC.

V and J are TRBV5-1 and TRBJ1-3; D unclear. CDR3 length: 18 amino acids. Trimming shortened V by 0 bases and J by 0 bases, and 16 bases separated the two germline ends. The germline V gene has CDR1 SGHRS and CDR2 YFSETQ. The CDR3 region has the DNA TGCGCCAGCAGCTTGGGATCGAACAGAGGCGGCTCTGGAAACACCATATATTTT. Translation: CASSLGSNRGGSGNTIYF.

The rearrangement uses TRBV5-1 and TRBJ2-6, with TRBD2 identical over 7 bases. The length of the CDR3 is 17 residues. After removal of 1 base from V and 0 bases from J, the junction contained 4 bases not matched to a gene. The germline V gene has CDR1 SGHRS and CDR2 YFSETQ. The CDR3, as DNA: TGCGCCAGCAGCTTGCTAGCGGCCCTCTCTGGGGCCAACGTCCTGACTTTC. It encodes CASSLLAALSGANVLTF.

The chain recombines TRBV30 with TRBJ2-7; the D gene is possibly TRBD1 (6 bases). The CDR3 covers 13 residues. V dropped 0 bases and J dropped 4 bases, with 10 bases sitting between them. Germline CDR1 and CDR2: GTSNPN and SVGIG (reference sequence). The CDR3 DNA reads TGTGCCTGGAGTGTAACAGGGAGATACGAGCAGTACTTC. Residues: CAWSVTGRYEQYF.

The table lists this clone with a few counts. This sequence joins TRBV10-3 and TRBJ2-3, with TRBD1 matching over 7 bases. CDR3 length: 14 amino acids. Losses at the gene ends were 6 bases for V and 4 bases for J; bases not matched to a gene: 7. Per the germline V gene, CDR1 is ENHRY and CDR2 is SYGVKD. The CDR3 spells CAIRRDSRADTQYF. The CDR3 coding sequence is TGTGCCATCAGGAGGGACAGTCGGGCAGATACGCAGTATTTT.

This clone came up once. The CDR3 is CASREQGLAGTDTQYF. In nucleotides, the CDR3 is TGCGCCAGCCGGGAACAGGGACTAGCGGGAACAGATACGCAGTATTTT. The V call is TRBV10-2, the J call TRBJ2-3; TRBD2 matches 13 bases. The V segment lost 8 bases and the J segment 3 bases; nucleotides outside the gene matches: 8. The CDR3 length is 16 residues. Germline CDR1 WSHSY, CDR2 SAAADI.

The V gene is TRBV6-5, the J gene TRBJ1-1, with no clear D. The V end was cut by 3 bases, the J end by 2 bases, with 10 bases between. The CDR3 loop spans 14 amino acids. From germline, CDR1 is MNHEY and CDR2 SVGAGI. This CDR3 reads CASSYDPRNTEAFF. The CDR3 DNA sequence: TGTGCCAGCAGTTATGACCCACGCAACACTGAAGCTTTCTTT.

The J gene is TRBJ2-7, the V gene TRBV9, with D perhaps TRBD2 (6 bases). CDR1 is SGDLS and CDR2 is YYNGEE in the germline V gene. The CDR3 is 13 amino acids. V shed 0 bases and J shed 4 bases, with 8 bases lying between them. In DNA form, the CDR3 reads TGTGCCAGCAGCGTAGAGGAGGGTTACGAGCAGTACTTC. Translated, it gives CASSVEEGYEQYF.

The CDR3 loop reads CASSLLLAGAGELFF. DNA of the CDR3: TGTGCCAGCAGTTTATTACTAGCGGGAGCCGGGGAGCTGTTTTTT. This chain links TRBV28 with TRBJ2-2; 11 bases line up with TRBD2. The CDR3 loop spans 15 amino acids. Germline V gene lookup returns CDR1 MDHEN and CDR2 SYDVKM. The V gene end was trimmed by 1 base and the J gene end by 6 bases; junction bases not matched to a gene: 1.

This sequence joins TRBV4-3 and TRBJ1-3, with D unclear. Germline loops: CDR1 LGHNA, CDR2 YSLEER. V was trimmed by 3 bases and J by 0 bases, leaving 12 bases between them. This CDR3 is built from 16 residues. The CDR3 sequence is CASSHNTASSGNTIYF. The CDR3 coding sequence is TGCGCCAGCAGCCATAATACAGCGAGCTCTGGAAACACCATATATTTT.

The rearrangement joins TRBV4-1 to TRBJ2-3, with D hard to call. CDR3 length equals 16 residues. Germline assignment: CDR1 MGHRA and CDR2 YSYEKL. With 1 base removed from V and 1 base from J, the gap between germline ends came to 12 bases. The DNA of the CDR3 is TGCGCCAGCAGCCAAGGGGTAGATCCCCGCACAGATACGCAGTATTTT. It translates to CASSQGVDPRTDTQYF.

The chain joins TRBV6-7 to TRBJ2-5, with 7 bases identical to TRBD1. TRBV6-7 qualifies as an ORF whose function is uncertain. This CDR3 is built from 16 residues. V lost 8 bases and J lost 2; bases outside the gene matches: 14. This chain's CDR3 is CASGIKDRIEQETQYF. In DNA, the CDR3 is TGTGCCAGCGGCATAAAGGACAGGATAGAACAAGAGACCCAGTACTTC.